The T cell receptor beta chain described here comes from a study of OX40 agonist ivuxolimab in advanced cancers. General observations from the study: Not determined was the antigen specificity of the expanded peripheral T cells.

Only in-frame clones appear in the TCRdb table, and some are missing; sequencing was by immunoSEQ multiplex PCR. This sample carries tens of thousands of clones, approximately 80% of them seen once, and the ten largest clones take roughly a quarter. The CDR3 totals 18 residues. The ends lost 2 bases at V and 0 bases at J; junction bases unmatched: 4. CDR1 is MGHDK, CDR2 SYGVNS, per germline. A note on this clone: Its specificity is unknown.

The chain has TRBV25-1 and TRBJ2-2; 12 bases match TRBD2. The sample consisted of CD4+ or CD8+ T cells sorted from blood, taken in a trial of the OX40 agonist ivuxolimab. This TCR was sampled from an adult with an advanced solid tumor such as melanoma, head and neck, liver or kidney cancer. The chain's CDR3 is CASSELAGGPTNTGELFF. In DNA form, the CDR3 reads TGTGCCAGCAGTGAACTAGCGGGAGGGCCTACGAACACCGGGGAGCTGTTTTTT.